What follows are 9 T cell receptor beta chains derived from one specimen sequenced in a study of shared clonotypes between healthy human individuals. Clones were read by immunoSEQ multiplex PCR, and TCRdb kept only the in-frame ones, dropping some. The data hold more than 900,000 clones, with approximately 80% observed a single time. The sequencing input was memory CD4+ T cells from PBMCs. Subset meaning: CD45RA-negative fraction. These receptors originate from a man between 18 and 35 years old in good health. Some clones in this sample may be carry-over from other donors' samples.

The gene calls are TRBV6-4 and TRBJ1-5; D may be TRBD1 (5 bases). The CDR3 totals 15 residues. CDR1 is MRHNA and CDR2 is SNTAGT in the germline V gene. The V gene lost 6 bases and the J gene lost 6 bases, with 18 bases spanning the gap. CDR3 DNA sequence: TGTGCCAGCAGACCCTCGGGCGGGGGGGGTCAGCCCCAGCATTTT. This encodes CASRPSGGGGQPQHF.

This clone occurred a few times. This rearrangement joins TRBV7-2 to TRBJ1-2; 7 bases map to TRBD1. The CDR3 has 14 amino acids. Germline values: CDR1 SGHTA, CDR2 FQGNSA. V lost 5 bases and J lost 1; bases outside the gene matches: 4. CDR3 sequence reads: CASSTQGFNYGYTF. The CDR3 bases are TGTGCCAGCAGCACACAGGGGTTTAACTATGGCTACACCTTC.

The V and J genes are TRBV30 and TRBJ2-7; 8 bases fit TRBD1. The CDR3 extends over 14 amino acids. Per germline, CDR1 GTSNPN and CDR2 SVGIG (reference sequence). The V gene end was trimmed by 1 base and the J gene end by 1 base; junction bases not matched to a gene: 3. CDR3 bases: TGTGCCTGGAGTGGGACAGGGTTTTCCTACGAGCAGTACTTC. The encoded protein is CAWSGTGFSYEQYF. Full variable domain (missing parts from reference TRBV30 and TRBJ2-7): SQTIHQWPATLVQPVGSPLSLECTVEGTSNPNLYWYRQAAGRGLQLLFYSVGIGQISSEVPQNLSASRPQDRQFILSSKKLLLSDSGFYLCAWSGTGFSYEQYFGPGTRLTVT.

This clone has only one observation. The chain joins TRBV18 to TRBJ1-1; D unresolved. Trimming took off 3 bases at V and 6 bases at J, with 11 bases between the two ends. This CDR3 is built from 13 residues. Germline loops: CDR1 KGHSH, CDR2 LQKENI. The CDR3 region has the DNA TGTGCCAGCTCACCCGATTTGCTCTCTGAAGCTTTCTTT. This gives the protein CASSPDLLSEAFF.

This chain connects TRBV27 to TRBJ2-1, with a tentative D call TRBD2 (6 bases). Trimming left V 8 bases short and J 14 bases short, with 19 bases between. Germline V gene lookup returns CDR1 MNHEY and CDR2 SMNVEV (reference sequence). CDR3 length equals 12 residues. The CDR3 DNA reads as TGTGCCAGCGGCCCAGTGGGGCCGGGGGAGTTCTTC. This encodes CASGPVGPGEFF.

The chain couples TRBV4-3 to TRBJ2-5; 7 bases align to TRBD1. Looked up from germline, CDR1 is LGHNA and CDR2 is YSLEER. CDR3 length: 13 amino acids. Germline trimming cut 5 bases from V and 1 base from J; bases unmatched to any gene: 1. The CDR3 nucleotides read TGCGCCAGCAGCGGGACAGTCCAAGAGACCCAGTACTTC. Translating gives CASSGTVQETQYF.

This clone was observed a handful of times. This rearrangement joins TRBV30 to TRBJ1-5; no clear D gene. Trimming pared 0 bases from V and 9 bases from J, leaving 21 bases between. The CDR3 consists of 16 residues. In germline, CDR1 is GTSNPN, CDR2 SVGIG (reference sequence). DNA for the CDR3: TGTGCCTGGAGTGTACGCAGCACTGGCATCAGCGGGCCCCAGCATTTT. Translating it yields CAWSVRSTGISGPQHF.

The chain carries TRBV5-4 and TRBJ2-5, with 12 bases matching TRBD2. With 4 bases clipped from V and 5 bases from J, the junction kept 12 bases outside the gene matches. CDR1 and CDR2 (germline): SGHNT, YYREEE (reference sequence). The CDR3 runs to 17 residues. The CDR3 loop is CASSPASGRARDETQYF. The CDR3 region has the DNA TGTGCCAGCAGCCCTGCTAGCGGGAGGGCCCGTGACGAGACCCAGTACTTC.

This clone was recorded once. This chain joins TRBV6-6 and TRBJ2-4; tentative D call: TRBD1 (6 bases). Per germline, CDR1 MNHNY and CDR2 SVGAGI (reference sequence). Trimming took off 3 bases at V and 5 bases at J, with 11 bases between the two ends. There are 14 residues in the CDR3. CDR3 nucleotide sequence: TGTGCCAGCAGTTATCAGGGGAGCCAAAACATTCAGTACTTC. Translation: CASSYQGSQNIQYF.